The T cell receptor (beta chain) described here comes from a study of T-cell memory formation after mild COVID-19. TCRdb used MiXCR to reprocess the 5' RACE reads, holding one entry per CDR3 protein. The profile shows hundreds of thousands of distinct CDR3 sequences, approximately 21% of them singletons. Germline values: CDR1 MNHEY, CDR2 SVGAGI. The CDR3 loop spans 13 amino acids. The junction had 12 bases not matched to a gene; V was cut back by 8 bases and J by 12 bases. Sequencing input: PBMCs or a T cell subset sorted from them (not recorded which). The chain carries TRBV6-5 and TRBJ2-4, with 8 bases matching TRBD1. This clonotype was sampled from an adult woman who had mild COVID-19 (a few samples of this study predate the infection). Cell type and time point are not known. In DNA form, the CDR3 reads TGTGCCAGCCGTCCCGGACAGGGTCTGAGTCAGTACTTC. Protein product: CASRPGQGLSQYF.